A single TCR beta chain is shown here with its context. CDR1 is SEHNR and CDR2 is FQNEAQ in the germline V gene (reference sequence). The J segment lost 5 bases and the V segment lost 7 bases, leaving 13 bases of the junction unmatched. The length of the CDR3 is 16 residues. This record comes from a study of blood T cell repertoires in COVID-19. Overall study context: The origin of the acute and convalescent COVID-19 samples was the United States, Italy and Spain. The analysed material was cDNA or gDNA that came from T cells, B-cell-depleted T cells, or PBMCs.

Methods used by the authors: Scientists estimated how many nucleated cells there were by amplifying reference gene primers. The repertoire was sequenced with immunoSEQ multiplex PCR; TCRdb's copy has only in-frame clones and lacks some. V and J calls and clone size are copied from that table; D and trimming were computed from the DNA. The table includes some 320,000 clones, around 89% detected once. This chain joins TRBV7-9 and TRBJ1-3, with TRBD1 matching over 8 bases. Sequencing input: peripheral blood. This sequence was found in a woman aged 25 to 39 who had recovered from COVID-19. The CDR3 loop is CASNRGTGVLRNTIYF. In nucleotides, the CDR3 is TGTGCCAGCAACCGAGGGACAGGTGTTCTTAGAAACACCATATATTTT.